A single sample gave rise to the 28 T cell receptor beta chains below, sequenced in a study of blood T cell repertoires in COVID-19. This table comes from immunoSEQ multiplex PCR, and its TCRdb copy is limited to in-frame clones, with some not included. Of about 420,000 clones listed, 70% to 90% are singletons. What was sequenced was peripheral blood. The receptors were gathered from a man between 18 and 35 years old with COVID-19, enrolled during active disease.

The rearrangement links TRBV7-9 to TRBJ1-2; D remains ambiguous. The CDR3 covers 13 residues. CDR1 SEHNR and CDR2 FQNEAQ come from the germline V gene (reference sequence). V dropped 5 bases and J dropped 3 bases, with 10 bases sitting between them. CDR3 nucleotide sequence: TGTGCCAGCAGCCCGGGGAGGGACTATGGCTACACCTTC. Residues: CASSPGRDYGYTF.

This rearrangement joins TRBV5-1 to TRBJ2-7; 8 nucleotides agree with TRBD2. J was trimmed by 3 bases and V by 4 bases; bases with no gene match: 9. The germline gives CDR1 SGHRS, CDR2 YFSETQ. The CDR3 is made up of 15 amino acids. The CDR3 loop is CASSTGLARFYEQYF. The CDR3 region has the DNA TGCGCCAGCAGCACCGGACTAGCCCGCTTCTACGAGCAGTACTTC.

The V gene is TRBV5-4, the J gene TRBJ2-3, with 8 bases identical to TRBD1. Germline V gene sequence: CDR1 SGHNT, CDR2 YYREEE (reference sequence). Unmatched junction bases numbered 4, after V lost 1 base and J lost 3 bases. CDR3 length: 15 amino acids. The CDR3 bases are TGTGCCAGCAGCTTGTCCAGGGGGCAGACAGATACGCAGTATTTT. It codes for CASSLSRGQTDTQYF.

The rearrangement joins TRBV7-6 to TRBJ1-5; 8 bases fit TRBD1. The trim removed 5 bases at V and 3 bases at J, leaving 6 bases unmatched. Germline CDR1 is SGHVS and CDR2 is FNYEAQ. CDR3 size: 15 residues. The CDR3 DNA is TGTGCCAGCAGCCCCCGGACAGGGTACAATCAGCCCCAGCATTTT. Its protein product is CASSPRTGYNQPQHF.

This chain links TRBV2 with TRBJ2-5, with D perhaps matching TRBD2 (7 bases). In germline, CDR1 is SNHLY, CDR2 FYNNEI. Trimming took 6 bases from V and 4 from J, leaving 21 bases between them. CDR3 size: 16 residues. CDR3: CASSPIGGQRGETQYF. The CDR3 region has the DNA TGTGCCAGCAGCCCCATCGGGGGGCAGAGGGGAGAGACCCAGTACTTC. The full variable domain, with the rest looked up from reference TRBV2 and TRBJ2-5, is EPEVTQTPSHQVTQMGQEVILRCVPISNHLYFYWYRQILGQKVEFLVSFYNNEISEKSEIFDDQFSVERPDGSNFTLKIRSTKLEDSAMYFCASSPIGGQRGETQYFGPGTRLLVL.

In this sample, this clone turned up once. CDR3: CASRLDSDEKLFF. The CDR3 DNA reads TGTGCCAGCAGGCTGGACAGCGATGAAAAACTGTTTTTT. The chain has TRBV2 and TRBJ1-4; D may be TRBD1 (6 bases). The CDR3 runs to 13 residues. Germline values: CDR1 SNHLY, CDR2 FYNNEI. Trimming removed 6 bases from V and 6 bases from J, with 11 bases in between.

The genes are TRBV25-1 and TRBJ1-1, with 10 bases aligning to TRBD1. Germline assignment: CDR1 MGHDK and CDR2 SYGVNS. V lost 3 bases to trimming and J lost 4 bases; unmatched junction nucleotides: 5. This CDR3 has 15 amino acids. The CDR3 protein is CASSDPGQGGTEAFF. The CDR3 DNA is TGTGCCAGCAGTGATCCCGGACAGGGGGGCACTGAAGCTTTCTTT.

The chain carries TRBV5-4 and TRBJ2-5; no clear D gene. This CDR3 has 13 amino acids. The V gene lost 0 bases and the J gene lost 3 bases, with 6 bases spanning the gap. Per the germline V gene, CDR1 is SGHNT and CDR2 is YYREEE (reference sequence). CDR3 loop: CASSLALKETQYF. Written as DNA, the CDR3 is TGTGCCAGCAGCTTGGCACTAAAAGAGACCCAGTACTTC. The full variable domain, in which reference TRBV5-4 and TRBJ2-5 provide the parts outside the CDR3, is ETGVTQSPTHLIKTRGQQVTLRCSSQSGHNTVSWYQQALGQGPQFIFQYYREEENGRGNFPPRFSGLQFPNYSSELNVNALELDDSALYLCASSLALKETQYFGPGTRLLVL.

J is TRBJ2-1 and V is TRBV19; 8 nucleotides agree with TRBD2. The germline V gene has CDR1 LNHDA and CDR2 SQIVND (reference sequence). The CDR3 length is 15 residues. V shed 2 bases and J 7 bases; nucleotides not matched to a gene: 7. CDR3 in DNA: TGTGCCAGTAGTATAAAGACTAGCGCGGTGAATGAGCAGTTCTTC. This gives the protein CASSIKTSAVNEQFF.

The chain carries TRBV6-5 and TRBJ2-3, with 9 bases lining up with TRBD1. Germline V gene data show CDR1 as MNHEY and CDR2 as SVGAGI. Trimming at V came to 6 bases and at J to 4 bases, leaving 5 bases not matched to a gene. The CDR3 is 14 residues long. Here the CDR3 reads CASSSDRGSDTQYF. CDR3 nucleotides: TGTGCCAGCAGCTCGGACAGGGGCTCAGATACGCAGTATTTT.

This rearrangement joins TRBV18 to TRBJ1-1; no clear D gene. The CDR3 has 18 residues. The V end was cut by 4 bases, the J end by 9 bases, with 30 bases between. Per the germline V gene, CDR1 is KGHSH and CDR2 is LQKENI. The CDR3 sequence: CASSQFPRMRDELSQAFF. In nucleotides, the CDR3 is TGTGCCAGCTCACAATTCCCCCGCATGAGGGATGAACTATCGCAAGCTTTCTTT.

The CDR3 DNA follows: TGTGCCAGCAGCCCTGGACTAGCGGGAGGGCCGGCAGATACGCAGTATTTT. Protein: CASSPGLAGGPADTQYF. The chain employs TRBV7-9 and TRBJ2-3; 15 bases map to TRBD2. V lost 5 bases to trimming and J lost 4 bases; unmatched junction nucleotides: 7. This CDR3 is 17 amino acids long. Germline V gene sequence: CDR1 SEHNR, CDR2 FQNEAQ (reference sequence).

This chain uses TRBV9 with TRBJ2-2; TRBD2 might be the D (6 bases). The V end lost 4 bases, the J end lost 4 bases, and 17 bases lay between the germline ends. In germline, CDR1 is SGDLS, CDR2 YYNGEE. The CDR3 extends over 16 amino acids. CDR3 DNA sequence: TGTGCCAGCAGCCGACCCTCCGGGGGTTCCACCGGGGAGCTGTTTTTT. Translated: CASSRPSGGSTGELFF.

CDR3 nucleotide sequence: TGCGCCAGCAGCTTCGACGGGAGGGCCGTCGGGGAGCTGTTTTTT. Translated, it gives CASSFDGRAVGELFF. The rearrangement uses TRBV5-1 and TRBJ2-2, with TRBD2 matching 8 bases. Germline CDR1 is SGHRS and CDR2 is YFSETQ. Trimming at V came to 2 bases and at J to 7 bases, leaving 7 bases not matched to a gene. The CDR3 totals 15 residues.

This chain's CDR3 is CASSPIAGVQYEQYF. DNA of the CDR3: TGTGCCAGCAGCCCAATAGCGGGAGTACAGTACGAGCAGTACTTC. The chain is built from TRBV5-4 and TRBJ2-7, with 9 bases identical to TRBD2. The CDR3 is 15 amino acids. Unmatched junction bases numbered 9, after V lost 4 bases and J lost 4 bases. CDR1 and CDR2 (germline): SGHNT, YYREEE (reference sequence).

This clone has a single count. V and J are TRBV7-9 and TRBJ2-1, with D perhaps TRBD2 (6 bases). This CDR3 has 12 residues. Germline V gene lookup returns CDR1 SEHNR and CDR2 FQNEAQ (reference sequence). The V end was cut by 8 bases, the J end by 8 bases, with 13 bases between. CDR3 DNA: TGTGCCAGCGGCGGGAACAACTATGAGCAGTTCTTC. Residues: CASGGNNYEQFF.

This sequence joins TRBV5-8 and TRBJ1-2; D might be TRBD1 (5 bases). Deletions cut 4 bases from V and 4 bases from J, with 8 bases between. The CDR3 runs to 12 residues. The germline gives CDR1 SGHTS, CDR2 YDEGEE. This CDR3 is CASSQDSYGYTF. Written as DNA, the CDR3 is TGTGCCAGCAGCCAAGACAGCTATGGCTACACCTTC.

This clone was observed once. In DNA, the CDR3 is TGTGCCAGCAGCCACGACAGGGCTGGGGCCAACGTCCTGACTTTC. This translates into CASSHDRAGANVLTF. The chain recombines TRBV7-3 with TRBJ2-6; 7 bases align to TRBD1. Trimming cost V 5 bases and J 2 bases; bases outside gene matches: 3. CDR3 length equals 15 residues. CDR1 and CDR2 from the germline V gene are SGHTA and FQGTGA.

V and J are TRBV2 and TRBJ2-7; the D gene is possibly TRBD1 (5 bases). The length of the CDR3 is 12 residues. V gave up 6 bases and J gave up 6 bases, with 12 bases separating them. Germline values: CDR1 SNHLY, CDR2 FYNNEI. CDR3 region: CASSGARVEQYF. The CDR3 nucleotides read TGTGCCAGCAGCGGCGCCAGGGTCGAGCAGTACTTC.

This clone showed up just a few times. This rearrangement joins TRBV6-5 to TRBJ2-7, with TRBD1 as a possible D gene (6 bases). From germline, CDR1 is MNHEY and CDR2 SVGAGI. V shed 6 bases and J shed 1 base, with 16 bases lying between them. The CDR3 contains 15 residues. The CDR3 loop reads CASRPRDNLSYEQYF. CDR3 bases: TGTGCCAGCAGACCCCGGGACAACCTTTCCTACGAGCAGTACTTC.

The chain carries TRBV5-1 and TRBJ1-2, with 7 nucleotides matching TRBD1. J gave up 2 bases and V 2 bases, and 6 bases lay outside the gene matches. Looked up from germline, CDR1 is SGHRS and CDR2 is YFSETQ. The CDR3 spans 15 residues. The CDR3 nucleotides are TGCGCCAGCAGCTTTGCGACAGGGCGGAACTATGGCTACACCTTC. It encodes CASSFATGRNYGYTF.

V and J are TRBV5-4 and TRBJ2-2; D gene ambiguous. The CDR3 extends over 15 amino acids. Germline V gives CDR1 SGHNT, CDR2 YYREEE (reference sequence). The V gene lost 4 bases and the J gene lost 3 bases, with 13 bases spanning the gap. The CDR3 sequence: CASSPYPRDTGELFF. CDR3 DNA: TGTGCCAGCAGCCCCTACCCCCGGGACACCGGGGAGCTGTTTTTT. Looking up the rest from reference TRBV5-4 and TRBJ2-2 gives the full variable domain: ETGVTQSPTHLIKTRGQQVTLRCSSQSGHNTVSWYQQALGQGPQFIFQYYREEENGRGNFPPRFSGLQFPNYSSELNVNALELDDSALYLCASSPYPRDTGELFFGEGSRLTVL.

The chain couples TRBV2 to TRBJ2-2, with TRBD1 matching 12 bases. CDR3 length equals 16 residues. The ends lost 6 bases at V and 4 bases at J; junction bases unmatched: 6. Germline CDR1 is SNHLY and CDR2 is FYNNEI. The DNA of the CDR3 is TGTGCCAGCAGCGACCGGGACAGGGGGCCCACCGGGGAGCTGTTTTTT. Translation: CASSDRDRGPTGELFF.

The chain links TRBV7-9 to TRBJ2-1, with D perhaps matching TRBD1 (5 bases). This CDR3 spans 17 amino acids. From germline, CDR1 is SEHNR and CDR2 FQNEAQ (reference sequence). V was cut by 4 bases and J by 8 bases, with 24 bases left in between. The CDR3 spells CASSYPVGGHPYDEQFF. CDR3 DNA: TGTGCCAGCAGCTACCCCGTCGGTGGACACCCGTACGATGAGCAGTTCTTC.

This clone was seen only once. The V gene is TRBV15, the J gene TRBJ2-1; 7 bases are a match to TRBD2. The junction had 7 bases not matched to a gene; V was cut back by 5 bases and J by 6 bases. Germline CDR1 LNHNV, CDR2 YYDKDF (reference sequence). There are 14 residues in the CDR3. The CDR3 DNA reads TGTGCCACCAGCGGCAGCTGGGAGGGCAATGAGCAGTTCTTC. Translated, it gives CATSGSWEGNEQFF. Full variable domain (rest looked up from reference TRBV15 and TRBJ2-1): DAMVIQNPRYQVTQFGKPVTLSCSQTLNHNVMYWYQQKSSQAPKLLFHYYDKDFNNEADTPDNFQSRRPNTSFCFLDIRSPGLGDTAMYLCATSGSWEGNEQFFGPGTRLTVL.

The V gene is TRBV3-1 (or the pseudogene TRBV3-2), the J gene TRBJ2-7; 12 bases line up with TRBD2. Germline CDR1 is LGHDT and CDR2 is YNNKEL (reference sequence). With V trimmed by 0 bases and J by 4 bases, 7 bases remained unmatched. CDR3 size: 17 residues. Written as DNA, the CDR3 is TGTGCCAGCAGCCAAGATAGAACTAGCGGGGGGTATTACGAGCAGTACTTC. It specifies CASSQDRTSGGYYEQYF.

V usage is TRBV12-5 and J usage is TRBJ2-3; weak D call: TRBD2 (6 bases). The V gene lost 1 base and the J gene lost 1 base, with 18 bases spanning the gap. CDR1 and CDR2 (germline): LGHNT, FRNRAP. This CDR3 region has 18 residues. This CDR3 is CASGLGSGGTWRTDTQYF. In nucleotides, the CDR3 is TGTGCTAGTGGTTTGGGTTCTGGGGGGACTTGGCGCACAGATACGCAGTATTTT. The entire variable domain, with the rest obtained from reference TRBV12-5 and TRBJ2-3, is as follows: DARVTQTPRHKVTEMGQEVTMRCQPILGHNTVFWYRQTMMQGLELLAYFRNRAPLDDSGMPKDRFSAEMPDATLATLKIQPSEPRDSAVYFCASGLGSGGTWRTDTQYFGPGTRLTVL.

The chain recombines TRBV19 with TRBJ1-2, with 8 bases lining up with TRBD1. CDR3 length: 15 amino acids. V lost 4 bases and J lost 6; bases outside the gene matches: 10. In germline, CDR1 is LNHDA, CDR2 SQIVND (reference sequence). The CDR3 DNA is TGTGCCAGTAGTACGTCCCGGGACAGGATCAATGGCTACACCTTC. Translated, it gives CASSTSRDRINGYTF.